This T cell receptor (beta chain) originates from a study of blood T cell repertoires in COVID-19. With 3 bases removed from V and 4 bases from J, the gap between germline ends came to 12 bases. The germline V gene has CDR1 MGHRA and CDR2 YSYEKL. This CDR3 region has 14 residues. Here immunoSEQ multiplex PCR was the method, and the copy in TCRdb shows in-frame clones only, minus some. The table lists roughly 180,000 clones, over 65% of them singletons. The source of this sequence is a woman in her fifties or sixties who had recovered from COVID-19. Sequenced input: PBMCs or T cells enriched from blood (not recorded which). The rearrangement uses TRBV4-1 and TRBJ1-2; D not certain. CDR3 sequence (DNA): TGCGCCAGCAGCCATTCCGAGGCCCGCTATGGCTACACCTTC. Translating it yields CASSHSEARYGYTF.